This paragraph reports one T cell receptor beta chain. Its antigen is unknown. The data stem from a study of beta chain features in type 1 diabetes. For the study at large: Patients did not differ from healthy donors in age, gender or cell yield.

The investigators reverse transcribed all of the isolated RNA, so they sequenced expressed TCRB transcripts. Profiling relied on immunoSEQ multiplex PCR, and the TCRdb table lists in-frame clones only, not all of them. In the table there are 350,000 to 400,000 clones, roughly 16% of which are singletons. Study outcomes and limitations: Type 1 diabetes patients had TCRB CDR3s that were shorter (moderately but significantly so) in all four CD4+ subsets.

Using CD45RO/CCR7/CD25/CD127/CD95/CD27, CD4+ naive, central memory, regulatory and stem cell-like memory cells were sorted. Each sorted fraction was over 95% pure. Per the germline V gene, CDR1 is SGDLS and CDR2 is YYNGEE. CDR3 length: 14 residues. After removal of 3 bases from V and 2 bases from J, the junction contained 2 bases not matched to a gene. The rearrangement links TRBV9 to TRBJ2-7; TRBD2 aligns across 10 bases. The sequence derives from a woman between 18 and 29 years old in good health. The sequenced sample consisted of naive CD4+ T cells from blood. As DNA, the CDR3 is TGTGCCAGCAGCGCTGGACTAGCGGCCTACGAGCAGTACTTC. Encoded protein: CASSAGLAAYEQYF. The whole variable domain, filled in from reference TRBV9 and TRBJ2-7, reads DSGVTQTPKHLITATGQRVTLRCSPRSGDLSVYWYQQSLDQGLQFLIQYYNGEERAKGNILERFSAQQFPDLHSELNLSSLELGDSALYFCASSAGLAAYEQYFGPGTRLTVT.